Given below is one T cell receptor beta chain in context. What it recognizes is unknown. Produced via immunoSEQ multiplex PCR; TCRdb's table is partial and in-frame only. This sample has approximately 170,000 clones, with 80% to 90% found just once. This sample stems from a study of T cell responses to AZD1222 COVID-19 vaccine. The germline gives CDR1 SGHTA, CDR2 FQGNSA. The V end was cut by 7 bases, the J end by 2 bases, with 19 bases between. There are 16 residues in the CDR3. Whole-study findings and limits: Sampling captured repertoires only after the peak T cell response.

Sample: peripheral blood, taken on day 0 of AZD1222 vaccination. The clonotype comes from an adult in good health. The chain links TRBV7-2 to TRBJ2-3, with D possibly matching TRBD2 (5 bases). The CDR3 loop reads CASTFSEGLPTDTQYF. Written as DNA, the CDR3 is TGTGCCAGCACCTTTTCTGAGGGTCTACCCACAGATACGCAGTATTTT. Full variable domain (missing parts from reference TRBV7-2 and TRBJ2-3): GAGVSQSPSNKVTEKGKDVELRCDPISGHTALYWYRQSLGQGLEFLIYFQGNSAPDKSGLPSDRFSAERTGGSVSTLTIQRTQQEDSAVYLCASTFSEGLPTDTQYFGPGTRLTVL.